This T cell receptor (beta chain) was obtained from a study of blood T cells in healthy people across ages. This clonotype came up once. The CDR3 contains 14 residues. Germline lookup yields CDR1 KGHSH and CDR2 LQKENI. Alongside a J-beta primer mix, a sample-barcoded 5' primer served in a second PCR lasting roughly 6 to 11 cycles. Each cDNA molecule, via a template-switch adaptor with 12 random nucleotides, was tagged. One entry per CDR3 protein, called by TCRdb with MiXCR from the 5' RACE reads. Of 790,000 or so distinct CDR3 sequences detected, 46% appear once; the ten largest clones hold around 18%.

Specimen: blood. The sequence derives from an elderly man in good health. This rearrangement joins TRBV18 to TRBJ2-5, with D possibly TRBD2 on 6 matching bases. TRBJ2-7 matches the DNA end more closely, so the J call is doubtful. The CDR3 loop reads CASSPFAGSDEQYF. In DNA form, the CDR3 reads TGTGCCAGCTCACCGTTCGCGGGATCAGACGAGCAGTACTTC.